The rows below give T cell receptor beta chains drawn from one sample of a study of beta chain features in type 1 diabetes. TCRdb's table, derived via immunoSEQ multiplex PCR, lists solely in-frame clones and lacks some. Here the sample spans some 360,000 clones, over 8.5% being singletons. Input material: central memory CD4+ T cells from blood. The source of these receptors is a man aged 30-40 years with type 1 diabetes. CDR3s leave out the opening cysteine and the closing phenylalanine or tryptophan. Fields, in order: CDR3 protein, V gene, clone size, J gene. Size is stated for part of the rows, as once, few or many counts, or as a class when the clone is expanded.

ASSPHREADTQY TRBV28 . TRBJ2-3
ASKPRGNAKNIQY TRBV28 few TRBJ2-4
ASSLEQETQY TRBV7-2 . TRBJ2-5
SAWTASTDTQY TRBV29-1 few TRBJ2-3
AWSVGVSGKDEQF TRBV30 few TRBJ2-1
ASSVDPRGGDIQY TRBV9 . TRBJ2-4
ASSPPRGTVRYEQY TRBV7-9 . .
ASRSTGSHEQY TRBV25-1 few TRBJ2-7
ASSLYGEGADTQY TRBV11-2 few TRBJ2-3
ASSQLGNRNYGYT TRBV4-3 . TRBJ1-2
ASSQIGTRGNEQF TRBV4-3 . TRBJ2-1
ASGLDDTQY TRBV12-5 . TRBJ2-3
ASSFGQGPYNEQF TRBV7-9 few TRBJ2-1
AIAEGNTIY TRBV10-3 . TRBJ1-3
ASSLGSSGNEQF TRBV11-2 few TRBJ2-1
ASSPGLAYNEQF TRBV9 . TRBJ2-1
ASSSRDIDEQF TRBV28 few TRBJ2-1
ASSQGAAGTEAF TRBV14 . TRBJ1-1
SVGLAGGKNIQY TRBV29-1 few TRBJ2-4
ASSLAVQGGSADTQY TRBV11-3 few TRBJ2-3
ASSVAMDNEQF TRBV9 few TRBJ2-1
ASSIDGQGITEAF TRBV19 many TRBJ1-1
ASSKGKLANTEAF TRBV21-1 few TRBJ1-1
ASSHTWGRSQETQY TRBV5-1 few TRBJ2-5
SGGAAESPT TRBV29-1 few TRBJ1-2
ASSLQGNEQF TRBV7-9 many TRBJ2-1
ASSSDAGTQY TRBV5-4 . TRBJ2-5
ASSQPTSSYNEQF TRBV4-1 . TRBJ2-1
ASSMYLAGGINEQF TRBV19 few TRBJ2-1
ASSVLKNTEAF TRBV7-9 few TRBJ1-1
ASSKQGRDQPQH TRBV6-6 few TRBJ1-5
ASSLGRARGEQY TRBV27 many TRBJ2-7
ASILGGAHNEQF TRBV28 . TRBJ2-1
ASSLTGLVLRQY TRBV7-2 . TRBJ2-7
ASTSRAGYNEQF TRBV6-5 . TRBJ2-1
ASSFPQY TRBV5-1 few TRBJ2-7
ASSVATGNEQF TRBV9 . TRBJ2-1
ASSRDGFGLVNQPQH TRBV19 . TRBJ1-5
SVGERGGAAF TRBV29-1 few TRBJ1-1
ASSYSGRVQETQY TRBV5-1 . TRBJ2-5
ASGTGGANVLT TRBV5-8 few TRBJ2-6
ASSLAALAKNIQY TRBV19 few TRBJ2-4
ASSQDYRGRQY TRBV14 . TRBJ2-5
ASSPGRFASVNQPQH TRBV7-2 few TRBJ1-5
ASNPTGTLQTQY TRBV5-4 . TRBJ2-3
ASSFVVNTEAF TRBV7-9 . TRBJ1-1
ASSESTQGFSGANVLT TRBV10-1 . TRBJ2-6
ASSLMKNTGELF TRBV5-1 . TRBJ2-2
ASSTGSSYEQY TRBV7-3 . TRBJ2-7
ASSEGSTLETQY TRBV6-1 . TRBJ2-5
ASSIRPATYNEQF TRBV19 . TRBJ2-1
ASKGYETQY TRBV6-5 . TRBJ2-5